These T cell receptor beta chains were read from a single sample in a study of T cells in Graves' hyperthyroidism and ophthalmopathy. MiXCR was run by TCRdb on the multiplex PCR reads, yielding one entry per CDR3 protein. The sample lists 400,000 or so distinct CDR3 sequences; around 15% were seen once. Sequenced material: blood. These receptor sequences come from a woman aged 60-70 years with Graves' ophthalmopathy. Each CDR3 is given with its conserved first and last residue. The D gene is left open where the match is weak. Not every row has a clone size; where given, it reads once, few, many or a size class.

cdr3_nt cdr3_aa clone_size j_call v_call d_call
TGTGCCAGCCGCCTCAATCGGGGCGGGATAAATGAGCAGTTCTTC CASRLNRGGINEQFF . TRBJ2-1 TRBV2 .
TGTGCCAGCAGCGCGGGGGGGCGGGGCCAAGAGACCCAGTACTTC CASSAGGRGQETQYF . TRBJ2-5 TRBV9 TRBD2
TGTGCCACCAGTGATGTCGACAGGGGTGATACGCAGTATTTT CATSDVDRGDTQYF many TRBJ2-3 TRBV24-1 TRBD1
TGTGCCAGCAGCCAAGGCGGGACTCAACCTGGCTACACCTTC CASSQGGTQPGYTF many TRBJ1-2 TRBV3-1 .
TGTGCCAGCAGCTCCACGGGACTAGCGGTAACAGAGCAGTTCTTC CASSSTGLAVTEQFF many TRBJ2-1 TRBV7-2 TRBD2
TGTGCCAGCCGTTCCCCCGGGGCCATCCAAGAGACCCAGTACTTC CASRSPGAIQETQYF . TRBJ2-5 TRBV6-9 .
TGTGCCAGCAGCCCTGAGGGGACTTCCACCTACGAGCAGTACTTC CASSPEGTSTYEQYF many TRBJ2-7 TRBV11-2 .
TGTGCCAGCAGCTTGGCTGTTCAGAGCTCCTACAATGAGCAGTTCTTC CASSLAVQSSYNEQFF few TRBJ2-1 TRBV5-6 .
TGTGCCAGCAGTTCCGTGACAGACATTAGCTATGGCTACACCTTC CASSSVTDISYGYTF many TRBJ1-2 TRBV28 .
TGTGCCAGCAGCTTACTCGGCTTCAGGAGAGATACGCAGTATTTT CASSLLGFRRDTQYF . TRBJ2-3 TRBV7-8 .
TGTGCCATCAGTGACAGGTTTGAGGCGCAGTATTTT CAISDRFEAQYF . TRBJ2-3 TRBV10-3 .
TGCAGTGCTAGTTCGGGACTAGCGGGCCATGGTTCCTACGAGCAGTACTTC CSASSGLAGHGSYEQYF many TRBJ2-7 TRBV20-1 TRBD2
TGTGCCACGTCAAGGGTCCGGGAGGGCCAATCAAACGAGCAGTACTTC CATSRVREGQSNEQYF few TRBJ2-7 TRBV28 TRBD2
TGTGCCACCAGCAGAGAGACTCAGGTGGGCAATGAGCAGTTCTTC CATSRETQVGNEQFF . TRBJ2-1 TRBV15 .
TGCAGTGCTAGAGATCCGGGAGGGATACACAATGAGCAGTTCTTC CSARDPGGIHNEQFF many TRBJ2-1 TRBV20-1 TRBD2
TGTGCCAGCAGTCAGGGTAATGAAAAACTGTTTTTT CASSQGNEKLFF . TRBJ1-4 TRBV25-1 .
TGTGCCTGGAGTGTACGGGGACAGGGCACAGATACGCAGTATTTT CAWSVRGQGTDTQYF . TRBJ2-3 TRBV30 TRBD1
TGTGCCAGCAGCTTAGACAGCATAATCACAGATACGCAGTATTTT CASSLDSIITDTQYF many TRBJ2-3 TRBV7-2 .
TGTGCCAGCAGTAGGTGGACAAATGAAAAACTGTTTTTT CASSRWTNEKLFF . TRBJ1-4 TRBV28 .
TGTGCCAGCAGCCCACTACTAGCGGGACCATACAATGAGCAGTTCTTC CASSPLLAGPYNEQFF many TRBJ2-1 TRBV12-3/TRBV12-4 TRBD2
TGCGCCAGCAGCCAACTAGCGGGATCCTACAATGAGCAGTTCTTC CASSQLAGSYNEQFF many TRBJ2-1 TRBV5-1 TRBD2
TGTGCCAGCAGGAATAGGGGGTCTAGCTCCTACGAGCAGTACTTC CASRNRGSSSYEQYF many TRBJ2-7 TRBV6-1 .
TGCAGTGCTAGAACTAGCGGGATCAGCTCCTACGAGCAGTACTTC CSARTSGISSYEQYF many TRBJ2-7 TRBV20-1 TRBD2
TGCAGTGCTAGACCCTATGGGGCCTTCACAGATACGCAGTATTTT CSARPYGAFTDTQYF many TRBJ2-3 TRBV20-1 .
TGTGCCTGGAGTCGAGACAATAACTATGGCTACACCTTC CAWSRDNNYGYTF many TRBJ1-2 TRBV30 .
TGTGCCAGCAGTTCGACCATAGGAGCTTCTAGGGCCTACAATGAGCAGTTCTTC CASSSTIGASRAYNEQFF few TRBJ2-1 TRBV6-2/TRBV6-3 .
TGTGCCAGCAGCCCCGGGGGTCTAGCGGGACTTGGAGGCACAGATACGCAGTATTTT CASSPGGLAGLGGTDTQYF . TRBJ2-3 TRBV5-4 TRBD2
TGTGCCAGCAGTTTTCCTGGACAGTTAGTGACCCAGTACTTC CASSFPGQLVTQYF many TRBJ2-5 TRBV28 .
TGCAGCGTTGTGTACTCGGCTAGCGGTTACTACGAGCAGTACTTC CSVVYSASGYYEQYF many TRBJ2-7 TRBV29-1 TRBD2
TGTGCCAGCAGCTCACAGGGGGTCGCCTACGAGCAGTACTTC CASSSQGVAYEQYF . TRBJ2-7 TRBV5-6 TRBD1
TGTGCCAGCAGCTTGCCCCAAGGTGTTCTGCGGGGGACAGATACGCAGTATTTT CASSLPQGVLRGTDTQYF many TRBJ2-3 TRBV5-6 TRBD2
TGTGCCAGCAGTAAAGGCGGCAGGGCGGGTATAGGGAGCCCAGATACGCAGTATTTT CASSKGGRAGIGSPDTQYF . TRBJ2-3 TRBV6-1 .
TGTGCCAGCAGCCAAGCCCGGGGAACGGGAGTCTACGAGCAGTACTTC CASSQARGTGVYEQYF many TRBJ2-7 TRBV3-1 .
TGTGCCACCAGCCGGGACAGGGGCGCGGGGGCTTTCTTT CATSRDRGAGAFF . TRBJ1-1 TRBV15 TRBD1
TGTGCCAGCACCGGACACGGGGAGCAGTTCTTC CASTGHGEQFF many TRBJ2-1 TRBV2 .
TGCAGCGCCCCCGGACCGGGCACTGAAGTTTTCTTT CSAPGPGTEVFF . TRBJ1-1 TRBV29-1 .
TGTGCCAGCAGCCCTGGGACAGGGAACTCCGGCAATCAGCCCCAGCATTTT CASSPGTGNSGNQPQHF . TRBJ1-5 TRBV3-1 TRBD1
TGTGCCAGCAGTTCAGGGAATAACTACGAGCAGTACTTC CASSSGNNYEQYF many TRBJ2-7 TRBV27 .
TGCGCCAGCAGCTTGGGGGCTGATTCGGTCTCCCCCTACGAGCAGTACTTC CASSLGADSVSPYEQYF many TRBJ2-7 TRBV5-1 .
TGTGCCAGCAGCCAGACGGAACTAACCTACAATGAGCAGTTCTTC CASSQTELTYNEQFF few TRBJ2-1 TRBV3-1 .
TGCAGTGCTAGAGCGGGACAGGTCAATACCGGGGAGCTGTTTTTT CSARAGQVNTGELFF . TRBJ2-2 TRBV20-1 TRBD1
TGTGCCAGCAGCGTAGGACTACGGGAGGATTCCTACAATGAGCAGTTCTTC CASSVGLREDSYNEQFF few TRBJ2-1 TRBV9 TRBD2
TGTGCCAGCAGCCTCCAGACAGGGGAGACAGATACGCAGTGTTTT CASSLQTGETDTQCF . TRBJ2-3 TRBV7-9 TRBD1
TGCGCCAGCAGCTTGACCACTAGCACGAATGAGCAGTTCTTC CASSLTTSTNEQFF many TRBJ2-1 TRBV5-1 .
TGTGCCACGGGGGGGATGACCCCCCGGGACGAGCAGTACTTC CATGGMTPRDEQYF . TRBJ2-7 TRBV15 TRBD2
TGCAGTGCTAGAGCCATTCGCGGCTACACCTTC CSARAIRGYTF many TRBJ1-2 TRBV20-1 .
TGTGCCAGCAGTCTTCGGACTAGCCGTCAGTTCTTC CASSLRTSRQFF . TRBJ2-1 TRBV6-1 TRBD2
TGCAGTGCTGCGACCAGAAACATTCAGTACTTC CSAATRNIQYF many TRBJ2-4 TRBV20-1 .
TGCAGCGTTGGACTAGTCGCCTACAATGAGCAGTTCTTC CSVGLVAYNEQFF few TRBJ2-1 TRBV29-1 .
TGTGCCACCAGCCCCGACTCGGGTCCCTACAATGAGCAGTTCTTC CATSPDSGPYNEQFF . TRBJ2-1 TRBV24-1 .
TGTGCCAGACAGGGGGAGTTGAAGACCCAGTACTTC CARQGELKTQYF many TRBJ2-5 TRBV27 TRBD1